This T cell receptor (beta chain) was captured by sequencing in a study of T cell repertoires in cytomegalovirus infection (dated by TCRdb to between 2017 and 2020). Notes on the research overall: Peptide stimulations targeted recently identified HLA-C-restricted CMV epitopes, whose presentation resists viral immunomodulation, together with well-studied HLA-B-restricted epitopes. Donor HLA type was relevant to the analysis, because carriage of CMV infection together with the matching HLA type was indicated by public TCR beta signatures.

Worth noting for this clonotype: No antigen is known for it. No base quality information exists; no much larger clone differs at one position.

Results and caveats for the whole study, not just this receptor: The ex vivo response was dominated by HLA-C-restricted CMV-specific TCR beta clonotypes, which also provided the single most frequent clonotype in two of eight donors. In both this cohort and an independent cohort of under 450 donors, the cumulative frequency of public TCR beta family members distinguished carriers of CMV infection plus the relevant HLA type.

CDR1 and CDR2 were assigned from the germline V gene as SGHVS and FNYEAQ. V loses 5 bases of germline sequence and J loses 11 bases, and the interval between the two ends is 20 bases. The cysteine opens and the phenylalanine closes a CDR3 of 14 amino acids. The retained sequence is limited to the CDR3, 42 bases, with the frame set at the first base. This sample's treatment or condition label indicates: in vitro stimulation with specific CMV peptide epitopes to enrich CMV-specific T cells. This sample was sequenced with an Illumina HiSeq 1500. TCRdb ran its own pipeline on the public reads, namely fastp trimming at Q25 and MiXCR clone calling, and kept in-frame beta chains. Records with the same CDR3 protein are collapsed into one entry carrying the most frequent genes and DNA. Counted in this sample were hundreds of thousands of distinct CDR3 sequences; 40% to 50% of them appeared once. The biggest ten clones account for 35% to 50% of the sample.

The TCR originated in a human donor in good health (CMV status not recorded). Some clones in this sample may be carry-over from other donors' samples. The sequence links TRBV7-6 to TRBJ2-3, with the D call perhaps TRBD1 or TRBD2, as 5 bases match in each case. This specimen consisted of cultured PBMCs, obtained from culture after CMV antigen stimulation. The DNA reads as follows: TGTGCCAGCAGCCTACGGGACCCCCTCGTCGGGCAGTATTTT. Its translation is CASSLRDPLVGQYF.